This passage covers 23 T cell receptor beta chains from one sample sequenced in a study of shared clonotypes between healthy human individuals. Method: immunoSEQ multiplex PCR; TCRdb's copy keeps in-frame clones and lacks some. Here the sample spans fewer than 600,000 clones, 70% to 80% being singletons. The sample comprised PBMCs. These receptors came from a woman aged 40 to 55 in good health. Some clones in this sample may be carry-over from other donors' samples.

For the CDR3, the DNA is TGTGCCAGCAGCTCCAACCAGGGTAACACTGAAGCTTTCTTT. Translated, it gives CASSSNQGNTEAFF. The V and J genes are TRBV7-3 and TRBJ1-1; tentative D call: TRBD1 (5 bases). Trimming cost V 4 bases and J 2 bases, with 11 bases left between them. Germline loops: CDR1 SGHTA, CDR2 FQGTGA. This CDR3 region has 14 residues.

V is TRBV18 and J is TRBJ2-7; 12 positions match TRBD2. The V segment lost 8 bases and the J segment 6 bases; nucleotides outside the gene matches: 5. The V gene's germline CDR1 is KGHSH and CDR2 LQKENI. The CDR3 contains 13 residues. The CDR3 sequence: CASRLAGASEQYF. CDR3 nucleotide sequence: TGTGCCAGCCGACTAGCGGGAGCCAGCGAGCAGTACTTC.

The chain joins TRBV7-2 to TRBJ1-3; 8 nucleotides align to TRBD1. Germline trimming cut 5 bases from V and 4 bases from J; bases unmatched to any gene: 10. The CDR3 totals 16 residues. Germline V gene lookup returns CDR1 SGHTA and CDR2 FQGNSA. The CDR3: CASSGITGGSGNTIYF. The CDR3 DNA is TGTGCCAGCAGCGGAATCACAGGGGGTTCAGGAAACACCATATATTTT.

CDR3 loop: CASSQDWGTEVGYTF. Written as DNA, the CDR3 is TGTGCCAGCAGCCAAGATTGGGGGACAGAGGTTGGCTACACCTTC. This chain joins TRBV4-2 and TRBJ1-2, with 7 bases aligning to TRBD1. The J segment lost 7 bases and the V segment lost 0 bases, leaving 8 bases of the junction unmatched. CDR3 length: 15 amino acids. In germline, CDR1 is LGHNA, CDR2 YNFKEQ.

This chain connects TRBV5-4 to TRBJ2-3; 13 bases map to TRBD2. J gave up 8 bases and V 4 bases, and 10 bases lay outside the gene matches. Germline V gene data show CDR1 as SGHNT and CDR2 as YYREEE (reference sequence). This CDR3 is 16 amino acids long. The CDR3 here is CASSGGTSGNRGTQYF. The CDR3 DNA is TGTGCCAGCAGCGGGGGGACTAGCGGGAACCGTGGTACGCAGTATTTT.

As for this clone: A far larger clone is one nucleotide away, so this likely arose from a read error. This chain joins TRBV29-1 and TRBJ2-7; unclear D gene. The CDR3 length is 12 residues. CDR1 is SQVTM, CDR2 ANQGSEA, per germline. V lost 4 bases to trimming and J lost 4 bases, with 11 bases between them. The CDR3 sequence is CSVATHGYEQYF. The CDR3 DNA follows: TGCAGCGTTGCGACCCACGGTTACGAGCAGTACTTC.

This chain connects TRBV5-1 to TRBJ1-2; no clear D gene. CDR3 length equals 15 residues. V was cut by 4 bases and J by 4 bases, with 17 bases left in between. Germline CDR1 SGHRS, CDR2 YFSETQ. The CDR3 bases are TGCGCCAGCAGCCAACTCGGGGTGGGCGCCTATGGCTACACCTTC. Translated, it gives CASSQLGVGAYGYTF.

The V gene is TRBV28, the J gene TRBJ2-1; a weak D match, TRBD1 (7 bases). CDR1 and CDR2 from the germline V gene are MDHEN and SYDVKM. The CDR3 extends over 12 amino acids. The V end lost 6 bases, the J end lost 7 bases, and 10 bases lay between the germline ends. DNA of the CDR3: TGTGCCAGCAGGGAGGGGGCGAATGAGCAGTTCTTC. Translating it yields CASREGANEQFF.

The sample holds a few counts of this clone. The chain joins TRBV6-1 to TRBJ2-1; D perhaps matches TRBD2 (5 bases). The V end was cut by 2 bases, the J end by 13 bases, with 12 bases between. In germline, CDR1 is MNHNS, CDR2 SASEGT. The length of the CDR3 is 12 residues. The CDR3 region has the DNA TGTGCCAGCAGTGAAAAGTGGGAGAAACAGTTCTTC. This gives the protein CASSEKWEKQFF.

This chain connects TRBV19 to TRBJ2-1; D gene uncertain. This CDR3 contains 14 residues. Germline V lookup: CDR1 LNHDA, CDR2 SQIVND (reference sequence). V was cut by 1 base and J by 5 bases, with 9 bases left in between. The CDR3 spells CASSIGPQNNEQFF. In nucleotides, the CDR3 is TGTGCCAGTAGTATAGGGCCCCAAAACAATGAGCAGTTCTTC.

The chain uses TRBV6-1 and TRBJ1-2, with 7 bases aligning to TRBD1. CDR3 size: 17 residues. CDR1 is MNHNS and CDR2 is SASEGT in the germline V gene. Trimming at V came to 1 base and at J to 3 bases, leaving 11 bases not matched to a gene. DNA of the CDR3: TGTGCCAGCAGTGAAGGGGCAGGGGGGTTTTACGACTATGGCTACACCTTC. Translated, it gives CASSEGAGGFYDYGYTF.

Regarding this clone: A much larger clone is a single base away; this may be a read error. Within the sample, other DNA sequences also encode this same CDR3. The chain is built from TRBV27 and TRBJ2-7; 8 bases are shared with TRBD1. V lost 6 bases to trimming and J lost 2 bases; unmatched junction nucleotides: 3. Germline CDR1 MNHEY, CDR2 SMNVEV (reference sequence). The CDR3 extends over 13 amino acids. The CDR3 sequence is CASRGTGTYEQYF. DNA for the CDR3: TGTGCCAGCAGGGGGACAGGAACCTACGAGCAGTACTTC.

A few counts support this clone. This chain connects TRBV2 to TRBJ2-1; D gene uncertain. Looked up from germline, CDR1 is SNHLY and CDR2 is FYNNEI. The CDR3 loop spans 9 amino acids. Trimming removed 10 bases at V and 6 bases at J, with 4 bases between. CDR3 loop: CAKGNEQFF. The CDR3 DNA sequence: TGTGCCAAGGGCAATGAGCAGTTCTTC.

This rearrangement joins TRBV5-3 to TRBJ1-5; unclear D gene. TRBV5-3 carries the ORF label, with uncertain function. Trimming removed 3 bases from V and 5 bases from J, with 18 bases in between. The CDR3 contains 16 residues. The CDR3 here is CARSSILVRRDQPQHF. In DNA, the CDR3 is TGTGCCAGAAGCTCAATCCTAGTGAGAAGGGATCAGCCCCAGCATTTT.

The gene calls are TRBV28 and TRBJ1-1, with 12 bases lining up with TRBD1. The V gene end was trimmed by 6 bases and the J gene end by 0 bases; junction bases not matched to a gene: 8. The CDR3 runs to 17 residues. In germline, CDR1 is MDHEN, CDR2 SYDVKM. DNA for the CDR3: TGTGCCAGCAGCCCTGGGACAGGGGGCATCATGAACACTGAAGCTTTCTTT. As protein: CASSPGTGGIMNTEAFF.

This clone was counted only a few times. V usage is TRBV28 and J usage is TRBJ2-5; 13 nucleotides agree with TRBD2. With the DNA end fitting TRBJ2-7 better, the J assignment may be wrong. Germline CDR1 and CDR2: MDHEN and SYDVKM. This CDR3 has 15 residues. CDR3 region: CASSLTSGRAGEQYF. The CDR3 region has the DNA TGTGCCAGCAGTTTAACTAGCGGGAGGGCCGGCGAGCAGTACTTC.

The DNA of the CDR3 is TGTGCCAGCAGCGCTGGGTTGTCCTACGAGCAGTACTTC. It yields the protein CASSAGLSYEQYF. The chain uses TRBV7-9 and TRBJ2-7; D not certain. Germline CDR1 is SEHNR and CDR2 is FQNEAQ (reference sequence). There are 13 residues in the CDR3. Between the trimmed V and J ends, which lost 5 bases and 1 base, there was a span of 9 bases.

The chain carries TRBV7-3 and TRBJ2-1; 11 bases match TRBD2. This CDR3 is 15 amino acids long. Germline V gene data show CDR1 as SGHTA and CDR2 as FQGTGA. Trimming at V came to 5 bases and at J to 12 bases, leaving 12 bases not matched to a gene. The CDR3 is CASSPGTSGAQGQFF. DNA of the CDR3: TGTGCCAGCAGCCCCGGGACTAGCGGAGCCCAAGGGCAGTTCTTC. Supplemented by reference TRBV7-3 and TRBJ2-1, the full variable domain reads GAGVSQTPSNKVTEKGKYVELRCDPISGHTALYWYRQSLGQGPEFLIYFQGTGAADDSGLPNDRFFAVRPEGSVSTLKIQRTERGDSAVYLCASSPGTSGAQGQFFGPGTRLTVL.

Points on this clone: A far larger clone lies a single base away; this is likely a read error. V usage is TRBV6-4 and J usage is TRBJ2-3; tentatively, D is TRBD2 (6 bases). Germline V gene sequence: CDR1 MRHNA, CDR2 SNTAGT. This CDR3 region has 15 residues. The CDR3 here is CASSVRAGTGDAQYF. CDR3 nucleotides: TGTGCCAGCAGTGTACGGGCGGGAACGGGAGATGCGCAGTATTTT.

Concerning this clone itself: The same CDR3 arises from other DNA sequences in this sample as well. The CDR3 DNA sequence: TGTGCCAGCAGTTACGATAGAAATCAGCCCCAGCATTTT. It encodes CASSYDRNQPQHF. The genes are TRBV6-5 and TRBJ1-5; D is uncertain. The V gene lost 2 bases and the J gene lost 4 bases, with 6 bases spanning the gap. The germline gives CDR1 MNHEY, CDR2 SVGAGI. The CDR3 extends over 13 amino acids.

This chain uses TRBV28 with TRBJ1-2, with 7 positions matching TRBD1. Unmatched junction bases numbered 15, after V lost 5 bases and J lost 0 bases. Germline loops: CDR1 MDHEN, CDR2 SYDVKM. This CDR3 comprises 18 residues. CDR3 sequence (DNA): TGTGCCAGCAGTCCATCCACAGGGGACTTTACCGCTAACTATGGCTACACCTTC. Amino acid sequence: CASSPSTGDFTANYGYTF.

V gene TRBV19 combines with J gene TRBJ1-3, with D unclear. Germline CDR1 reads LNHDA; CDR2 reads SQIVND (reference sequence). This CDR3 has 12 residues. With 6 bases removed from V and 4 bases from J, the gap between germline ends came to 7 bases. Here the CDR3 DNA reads TGTGCCAGTAGGGGAGCCGGAAACACCATATATTTT. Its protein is CASRGAGNTIYF.

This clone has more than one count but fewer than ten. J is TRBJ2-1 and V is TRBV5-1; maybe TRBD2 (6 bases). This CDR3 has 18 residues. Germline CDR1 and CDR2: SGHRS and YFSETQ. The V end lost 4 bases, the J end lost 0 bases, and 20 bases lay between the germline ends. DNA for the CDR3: TGCGCCAGCAGCCTGGGAGGCGGAGCCTCAAGCTCCTACAATGAGCAGTTCTTC. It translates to CASSLGGGASSSYNEQFF.